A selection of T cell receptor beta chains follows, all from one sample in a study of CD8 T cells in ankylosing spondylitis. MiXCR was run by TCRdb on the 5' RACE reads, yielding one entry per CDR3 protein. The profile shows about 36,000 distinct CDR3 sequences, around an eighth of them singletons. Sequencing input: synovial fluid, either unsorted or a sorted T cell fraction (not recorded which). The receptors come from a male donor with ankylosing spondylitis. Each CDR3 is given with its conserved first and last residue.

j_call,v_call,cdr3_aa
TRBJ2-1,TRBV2,CASRKDRERSYNEQFF
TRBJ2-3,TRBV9,CASSTRQGFTDTQYF
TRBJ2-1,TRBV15,CATSTGTSGSWGLGEQFF
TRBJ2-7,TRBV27,CASSSLAGAYEQYF
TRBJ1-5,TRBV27,CASSNRGREVQPQHF
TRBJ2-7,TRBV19,CASSAGGVPYEQYF
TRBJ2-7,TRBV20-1,CSAGAVQDRGWYEQYF
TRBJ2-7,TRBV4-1,CASSKLQRPPYEQYF
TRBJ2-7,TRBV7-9,CASSPQGSSYEQYF
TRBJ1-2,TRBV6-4,CASRERDGYGYTF
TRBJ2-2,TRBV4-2,CASSLHRGLNTGELFF
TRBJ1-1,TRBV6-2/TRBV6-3,CASSYSFTEAFF
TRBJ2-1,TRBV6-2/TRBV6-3,CASSYSPAPNEQFF
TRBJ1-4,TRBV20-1,CSAQDRTVPREKLFF
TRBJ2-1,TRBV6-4,CASSDGSGGDEQFF
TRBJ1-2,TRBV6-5,CASSYSGGSGYTF
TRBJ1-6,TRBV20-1,CSARERRMPPLHF
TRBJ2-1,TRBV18,CASSPRIPKSSYNEQFF
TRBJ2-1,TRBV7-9,CASSLVGSPYNEQFF
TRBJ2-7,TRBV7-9,CASSLGTHEQYF
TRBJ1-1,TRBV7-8,CASSSPPGQENTEAFF
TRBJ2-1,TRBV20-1,CSARDLGQDYNEQFF
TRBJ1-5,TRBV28,CASSQYYQPQHF
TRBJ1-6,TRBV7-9,CASSVQESSYNSPLHF
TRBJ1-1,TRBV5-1,CASSLAGGLDTEAFF
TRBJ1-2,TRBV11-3,CASSPHGTGVANYGYTF
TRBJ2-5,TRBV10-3,CAIRLLASRETQYF
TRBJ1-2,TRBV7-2,CASSLVQGNYGYTF
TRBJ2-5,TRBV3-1,CAMRDDKYQETQYF
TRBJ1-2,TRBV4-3,CASSQDGAAYGYTF
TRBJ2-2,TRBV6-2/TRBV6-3,CASSLTGVTGELFF
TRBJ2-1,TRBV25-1,CASSDPQDDNEQFF
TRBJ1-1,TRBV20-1,CSAMDRGKGTFF
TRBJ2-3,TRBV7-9,CASSLMGNGADTQYF
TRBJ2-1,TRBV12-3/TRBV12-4,CASRGGQGDYEQFF
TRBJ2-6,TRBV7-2,CASSPTSGFSGANVLTF
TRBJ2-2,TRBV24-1,CATSDSGTTRRGAGELFF
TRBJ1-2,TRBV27,CASSVSGDYGYTF
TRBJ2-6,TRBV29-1,CSVEADTTDSGANVLTF